This TCR beta chain was sequenced for a study of T cell repertoires in cytomegalovirus infection. Background on the study: Public TCR beta signatures indicated both CMV infection and matching HLA type. Study results and caveats: HLA-C-restricted CMV-specific TCR beta clonotypes were dominant in the ex vivo response. Adding up the frequency of public TCR beta families identified people who carried CMV plus the relevant HLA.

The CDR3 consists of 16 residues. Germline V gene lookup returns CDR1 MDHEN and CDR2 SYDVKM. V lost 6 bases, J lost 6 bases, and 8 bases stayed unmatched. TCRdb redid the calling of the reads with MiXCR, one entry per CDR3 protein. The repertoire holds 550,000 to 850,000 distinct CDR3 sequences, approximately 33% seen once, with around a sixth in the top ten. Notes on this clonotype: The antigen remains unidentified.

This receptor was obtained from a human donor in good health (CMV status not recorded). Some clones in this sample may be carry-over from other donors' samples. This rearrangement joins TRBV28 to TRBJ2-1, with TRBD2 identical over 13 bases. The sequencing used cultured PBMCs, collected from culture after CMV antigen stimulation. CDR3 DNA sequence: TGTGCCAGCAGCCCCCCGGGACTAGCGGGGTTCAATGAGCAGTTCTTC. Amino acids: CASSPPGLAGFNEQFF.